This passage covers 20 T cell receptor beta chains from one sample sequenced in a study of human T cells and chemical hapten exposure. Regarding time point: patch test 3, about 24 weeks after DPC sensitization. Noted treatment: therapeutic diphenylcyclopropenone sensitization with weekly scalp DPC. Using its own MiXCR run on the RACE reads, TCRdb lists one record per CDR3 protein. This table has about 82,000 distinct CDR3 sequences, roughly 13% appearing once. The sample in question was whole blood, obtained in connection with sensitization to the hapten diphenylcyclopropenone (DPC). These receptors all come from a woman aged 50 to 60 with alopecia areata. Some clones in this sample may be carry-over from other donors' samples.

This clonotype occurred a few times. This sequence joins TRBV7-8 and TRBJ2-2; perhaps TRBD2 as D (7 bases). Looked up from germline, CDR1 is SGHVS and CDR2 is FQNEAQ. The CDR3 is 14 residues long. The ends were cut back, 10 bases at V and 2 bases at J, with 14 bases in the middle. The CDR3: CAMGGPSNTGELFF. CDR3 nucleotides: TGTGCCATGGGGGGGCCTTCCAACACCGGGGAGCTGTTTTTT.

This clonotype turned up a few times. The V gene is TRBV5-1, the J gene TRBJ2-1, with TRBD2 identical over 7 bases. Germline V CDR1 and CDR2: SGHRS, YFSETQ. The CDR3 is 16 residues long. The V gene end was trimmed by 0 bases and the J gene end by 8 bases; junction bases not matched to a gene: 11. The CDR3 loop reads CASSLGRELLSDEQFF. Here the CDR3 DNA reads TGCGCCAGCAGCTTGGGGCGGGAGCTCCTTAGCGATGAGCAGTTCTTC.

The rearrangement joins TRBV7-9 to TRBJ2-1; maybe TRBD1 (6 bases). This CDR3 comprises 11 residues. The V end lost 6 bases, the J end lost 9 bases, and 9 bases lay between the germline ends. Germline CDR1 reads SEHNR; CDR2 reads FQNEAQ (reference sequence). CDR3 loop: CASSYRVEQFF. The CDR3 nucleotides are TGTGCCAGCAGTTACAGGGTTGAGCAGTTCTTC.

The chain recombines TRBV10-1 with TRBJ2-3, with D perhaps matching TRBD2 (5 bases). The germline V gene has CDR1 WNHNN and CDR2 SYGVQD (reference sequence). The CDR3 is 15 residues long. The V gene lost 5 bases and the J gene lost 7 bases, with 19 bases spanning the gap. CDR3 loop: CASSPPGSHRYTQYF. CDR3 DNA sequence: TGCGCCAGCAGTCCACCGGGGAGCCATCGGTATACGCAGTATTTT.

This clonotype was counted at least ten times. The V call is TRBV18, the J call TRBJ1-1; no firm D call. The germline CDR1 and CDR2 sequences are KGHSH and LQKENI. The CDR3 spans 15 residues. Trimming removed 2 bases from V and 5 bases from J, with 15 bases in between. The CDR3 protein is CASSPYGDGETEAFF. In DNA form, the CDR3 reads TGTGCCAGCTCACCATACGGGGATGGGGAGACTGAAGCTTTCTTT.

CDR3 sequence reads: CSVVRQGAKTEAFF. The CDR3 region has the DNA TGCAGCGTTGTTCGTCAGGGGGCGAAGACTGAAGCTTTCTTT. The rearrangement joins TRBV29-1 to TRBJ1-1; 8 bases line up with TRBD1. Germline V CDR1 and CDR2: SQVTM, ANQGSEA. The CDR3 runs to 14 residues. J lost 5 bases, V lost 4 bases, and 9 bases had no gene match.

This clonotype was found a few times. The V and J genes are TRBV2 and TRBJ2-5; 9 bases agree with TRBD1. The V segment lost 7 bases and the J segment 5 bases; nucleotides outside the gene matches: 8. CDR3 size: 14 residues. From germline, CDR1 is SNHLY and CDR2 FYNNEI. The CDR3 loop reads CASNPDRGVETQYF. DNA for the CDR3: TGTGCCAGCAACCCGGACAGGGGTGTCGAGACCCAGTACTTC.

V and J are TRBV7-9 and TRBJ1-1; TRBD1 matches 10 bases. This CDR3 has 14 amino acids. With 5 bases clipped from V and 6 bases from J, the junction kept 6 bases outside the gene matches. Germline CDR1 SEHNR, CDR2 FQNEAQ (reference sequence). The CDR3: CASSPTGGIAEAFF. In DNA form, the CDR3 reads TGTGCCAGCAGCCCGACAGGGGGCATCGCTGAAGCTTTCTTT.

CDR3 loop: CASSLSAGIGYEQYF. Written as DNA, the CDR3 is TGTGCCAGCAGCTTATCGGCGGGGATCGGGTACGAGCAGTACTTC. The V call is TRBV7-6, the J call TRBJ2-7, with D maybe TRBD2 (6 bases). V lost 2 bases to trimming and J lost 4 bases, with 15 bases between them. CDR1 and CDR2 (germline): SGHVS, FNYEAQ. This CDR3 comprises 15 residues.

V and J are TRBV28 and TRBJ2-7, with D tentatively TRBD1 or TRBD2 (5 bases each). Germline V gives CDR1 MDHEN, CDR2 SYDVKM. The ends were cut back, 5 bases at V and 2 bases at J, with 13 bases in the middle. The CDR3 covers 14 residues. This CDR3 reads CASSPPGTPYEQYF. CDR3 nucleotide sequence: TGTGCCAGCAGTCCCCCCGGGACCCCCTACGAGCAGTACTTC.

This clonotype was detected many times. V gene TRBV11-2 combines with J gene TRBJ2-1; TRBD2 is a possible D gene (5 bases). Germline assignment: CDR1 SGHAT and CDR2 FQNNGV. This CDR3 is 16 amino acids long. The V end was cut by 5 bases, the J end by 4 bases, with 18 bases between. The CDR3 DNA follows: TGTGCCAGCAGCCCATTAGGGTGGGAGTGGTACAATGAGCAGTTCTTC. Protein: CASSPLGWEWYNEQFF.

Ten or more counts support this clonotype. CDR3 coding DNA: TGTGCCAGCAGCTTAGAAGGCAGTGTATTGGAGACCCAGTACTTC. Amino acid sequence: CASSLEGSVLETQYF. The chain recombines TRBV7-2 with TRBJ2-5; D remains ambiguous. This CDR3 region has 15 residues. Trimming took 1 base from V and 5 from J, leaving 14 bases between them. CDR1 is SGHTA and CDR2 is FQGNSA in the germline V gene.

This clonotype was seen a few times. The V and J genes are TRBV3-1 and TRBJ1-4, with 8 bases aligning to TRBD1. With 1 base clipped from V and 6 bases from J, the junction kept 4 bases outside the gene matches. The CDR3 has 15 residues. In germline, CDR1 is LGHDT, CDR2 YNNKEL (reference sequence). The CDR3 sequence: CASSQGNRGYEKLFF. As DNA, the CDR3 is TGTGCCAGCAGCCAAGGCAACAGGGGGTATGAAAAACTGTTTTTT. Full variable domain (outside the CDR3, taken from reference TRBV3-1 and TRBJ1-4): DTAVSQTPKYLVTQMGNDKSIKCEQNLGHDTMYWYKQDSKKFLKIMFSYNNKELIINETVPNRFSPKSPDKAHLNLHINSLELGDSAVYFCASSQGNRGYEKLFFGSGTQLSVL.

V gene TRBV9 combines with J gene TRBJ2-1, with 7 bases fitting TRBD2. This CDR3 contains 15 residues. V trimming: 4 bases; J trimming: 0 bases; junction bases outside the gene matches: 4. The germline V gene encodes CDR1 SGDLS and CDR2 YYNGEE. The CDR3 sequence: CASSRERGSYNEQFF. DNA for the CDR3: TGTGCCAGCAGCCGGGAGCGGGGCTCCTACAATGAGCAGTTCTTC.

The V and J genes are TRBV5-1 and TRBJ2-1, with D tentatively TRBD2 (6 bases). Germline-derived CDR1 and CDR2 are SGHRS and YFSETQ. The CDR3 runs to 13 residues. Trimming cost V 6 bases and J 4 bases, with 11 bases left between them. For the CDR3, the DNA is TGCGCCAGCAAGGGGCGGGGATACAATGAGCAGTTCTTC. Translated, it gives CASKGRGYNEQFF.

This clonotype was counted between two and nine times. The chain uses TRBV12-5 and TRBJ1-1; 8 nucleotides line up with TRBD1. This CDR3 is built from 13 residues. After removal of 7 bases from V and 1 base from J, the junction contained 2 bases not matched to a gene. Germline V gene lookup returns CDR1 LGHNT and CDR2 FRNRAP. The CDR3 sequence is CASAGTGNTEAFF. The DNA for the CDR3 is TGTGCTAGTGCCGGGACAGGGAACACTGAAGCTTTCTTT.

This clonotype was picked up a small number of times. The rearrangement links TRBV18 to TRBJ1-5, with D perhaps matching TRBD1 (5 bases). Germline V lookup: CDR1 KGHSH, CDR2 LQKENI. V lost 2 bases and J 5 bases, leaving 13 bases between the germline ends. This CDR3 contains 15 residues. For the CDR3, the DNA is TGTGCCAGCTCACCATCTAGCAGGGCGGATCAGCCCCAGCATTTT. Amino acids: CASSPSSRADQPQHF.

The sample holds a few counts of this clonotype. The chain joins TRBV5-4 to TRBJ2-7; the D gene is possibly TRBD2 (5 bases). Trimming shortened V by 0 bases and J by 0 bases, and 10 bases separated the two germline ends. The CDR3 loop spans 15 amino acids. The germline CDR1 and CDR2 sequences are SGHNT and YYREEE (reference sequence). The CDR3 region is CASSLERAVSYEQYF. DNA of the CDR3: TGTGCCAGCAGCTTGGAGAGGGCAGTCTCCTACGAGCAGTACTTC.

As for this clonotype: One base away lies a much larger clone, so this may be a sequencing read error. The gene calls are TRBV18 and TRBJ2-1; 9 bases agree with TRBD1. Germline V CDR1 and CDR2: KGHSH, LQKENI. The CDR3 is 16 amino acids. CDR3 DNA: TGTGTCAGCTCACTACGCCGGGACAGGGTATTCGATGAGCAGTTCTTC. Its translation: CVSSLRRDRVFDEQFF.

Only a few counts were recorded for this clonotype. V and J are TRBV9 and TRBJ1-1; D uncertain. Deletions cut 0 bases from V and 3 bases from J, with 6 bases between. Germline CDR1 is SGDLS and CDR2 is YYNGEE. The CDR3 has 13 residues. DNA for the CDR3: TGTGCCAGCAGCGTAGGGGTTTACACTGAAGCTTTCTTT. The encoded protein is CASSVGVYTEAFF.